The next 28 T cell receptor beta chains were all read from a single sample in a study of blood T cell repertoires in COVID-19 (dated by TCRdb to the early 2020s). Library method: the immunoSEQ multiplex PCR assay. Entries here come from immuneACCESS through TCRdb and include only in-frame sequences with V and J called. Some clones fail to appear in such tables; in the studies checked, an unresolved V gene covers under half of the shortfall, and the cause of the remainder is unknown. Here the sample has around 230,000 clones; about 86% occur a single time. Together, the top ten hold around 8.7% of the sample. The sequencing sample was made of peripheral blood. These receptors originate from a woman in her forties or fifties with acute or convalescent COVID-19.

The V gene is TRBV6-2 or TRBV6-3, the J gene TRBJ1-2; possibly TRBD1 for D (6 bases). V was shortened by 2 bases and J by 1 base, with 14 bases between the two germline ends. In germline, CDR1 is MNHEY, CDR2 SVGEGT. This CDR3 contains 16 residues. CDR3 nucleotide sequence: TGTGCCAGCAGTTACGAGGACAGTTTCTTTAACTATGGCTACACCTTC. Encoded protein: CASSYEDSFFNYGYTF.

The V and J genes are TRBV11-1 and TRBJ2-3, with D maybe TRBD2 (6 bases). This CDR3 is 15 amino acids long. V was clipped by 5 bases and J by 2 bases, with 14 bases between them. The germline CDR1 and CDR2 sequences are SGHAT and FQDESV (reference sequence). CDR3 amino acids: CASSQEGTNTDTQYF. In DNA form, the CDR3 reads TGTGCCAGCAGCCAGGAGGGCACTAACACAGATACGCAGTATTTT.

V gene TRBV7-2 combines with J gene TRBJ2-2, with D tentatively TRBD2 (5 bases). Germline CDR1 SGHTA, CDR2 FQGNSA. Trimming cost V 3 bases and J 0 bases, with 11 bases left between them. The CDR3 runs 16 residues. CDR3 amino acids: CASSFDYSANTGELFF. CDR3 bases: TGTGCCAGCAGCTTCGACTACTCCGCGAACACCGGGGAGCTGTTTTTT.

The J gene is TRBJ2-1, the V gene TRBV5-1; TRBD2 matches 12 bases. There are 16 residues in the CDR3. V shed 2 bases and J 9 bases; nucleotides not matched to a gene: 9. Looked up from germline, CDR1 is SGHRS and CDR2 is YFSETQ. The CDR3 reads CASSFSLAGGGSEQFF. The DNA for the CDR3 is TGCGCCAGCAGCTTCTCGCTAGCGGGAGGGGGTAGTGAGCAGTTCTTC.

V is TRBV12-5 and J is TRBJ2-3, with 8 bases lining up with TRBD1. The CDR3 is 16 residues long. From germline, CDR1 is LGHNT and CDR2 FRNRAP. V dropped 2 bases and J dropped 0; count of bases not matched to a gene: 4. The CDR3 here is CASGLQGDRSTDTQYF. CDR3 nucleotide sequence: TGTGCTAGTGGTTTGCAAGGGGACAGGAGCACAGATACGCAGTATTTT.

J is TRBJ1-1 and V is TRBV3-1 (or the pseudogene TRBV3-2), with a possible D match to TRBD1 (6 bases). CDR1 LGHDT and CDR2 YNNKEL come from the germline V gene (reference sequence). The CDR3 spans 13 residues. V lost 6 bases and J lost 1, with 9 bases in between. CDR3 in amino acids: CASRTGGNTEAFF. CDR3 DNA: TGTGCCAGCAGGACAGGAGGGAACACTGAAGCTTTCTTT.

The CDR3 protein is CASSIRVGGLNQPQHF. The CDR3 bases are TGTGCCAGTAGTATCCGGGTTGGGGGACTGAATCAGCCCCAGCATTTT. This chain uses TRBV19 with TRBJ1-5; possible D gene TRBD1, 5 bases. This CDR3 region has 16 residues. V lost 3 bases and J lost 4, with 16 bases in between. Germline V gene data show CDR1 as LNHDA and CDR2 as SQIVND (reference sequence). The variable domain in full, completed from reference TRBV19 and TRBJ1-5, reads DGGITQSPKYLFRKEGQNVTLSCEQNLNHDAMYWYRQDPGQGLRLIYYSQIVNDFQKGDIAEGYSVSREKKESFPLTVTSAQKNPTAFYLCASSIRVGGLNQPQHFGDGTRLSIL.

The V and J genes are TRBV6-4 and TRBJ1-2; 10 bases align to TRBD1. The germline V gene encodes CDR1 MRHNA and CDR2 SNTAGT. The ends lost 2 bases at V and 6 bases at J; junction bases unmatched: 6. This CDR3 contains 15 residues. The CDR3: CASSDMDRGSHGYTF. The CDR3 DNA reads TGTGCCAGCAGTGACATGGACAGGGGGAGTCATGGCTACACCTTC.

The CDR3 DNA reads TGCGCCAGCACCTCCTCCGTTTACAATGAGCAGTTCTTC. Translation gives CASTSSVYNEQFF. This rearrangement joins TRBV5-1 to TRBJ2-1; D ambiguous. The CDR3 contains 13 residues. Germline V gives CDR1 SGHRS, CDR2 YFSETQ. Between the trimmed V and J ends, which lost 6 bases and 4 bases, there was a span of 11 bases.

The chain has TRBV2 and TRBJ1-2, with a weak D call TRBD1 (6 bases). The ends were cut back, 4 bases at V and 4 bases at J, with 10 bases in the middle. The CDR3 length is 13 residues. CDR1 is SNHLY, CDR2 FYNNEI, per germline. In DNA, the CDR3 is TGTGCCAGCAGTGTAAAGACAGGCTATGGCTACACCTTC. This translates into CASSVKTGYGYTF. The whole variable domain, remainder taken from reference TRBV2 and TRBJ1-2, is EPEVTQTPSHQVTQMGQEVILRCVPISNHLYFYWYRQILGQKVEFLVSFYNNEISEKSEIFDDQFSVERPDGSNFTLKIRSTKLEDSAMYFCASSVKTGYGYTFGSGTRLTVV.

Only a few counts were recorded for this clone. The chain couples TRBV14 to TRBJ1-1; D is unclear. The CDR3 runs 15 residues. V was cut by 0 bases and J by 3 bases, with 11 bases left in between. Germline lookup yields CDR1 SGHDN and CDR2 FVKESK. In DNA, the CDR3 is TGTGCCAGCAGCCAAGAAATTAGGGAGGACACTGAAGCTTTCTTT. This encodes CASSQEIREDTEAFF.

The rearrangement joins TRBV19 to TRBJ1-5, with TRBD1 matching over 9 bases. The CDR3 sequence is 15 residues long. Germline lookup yields CDR1 LNHDA and CDR2 SQIVND (reference sequence). Losses at the gene ends were 5 bases for V and 3 bases for J; bases not matched to a gene: 5. DNA for the CDR3: TGTGCCAGTAGTTCGGGACAGGGCCACAATCAGCCCCAGCATTTT. Translated: CASSSGQGHNQPQHF.

V is TRBV29-1 and J is TRBJ1-2, with unresolved D. V gave up 7 bases and J gave up 2 bases, with 8 bases separating them. The germline V gene encodes CDR1 SQVTM and CDR2 ANQGSEA. The CDR3 consists of 11 residues. The CDR3 protein is CSAYWNYGYTF. For the CDR3, the DNA is TGCAGCGCCTATTGGAACTATGGCTACACCTTC.

The chain uses TRBV24-1 and TRBJ2-2, with 8 bases lining up with TRBD2. With 4 bases clipped from V and 0 bases from J, the junction kept 6 bases outside the gene matches. The CDR3 runs 17 residues. Germline-derived CDR1 and CDR2 are KGHDR and SFDVKD. The CDR3 coding sequence is TGTGCCACCAGTGACCCCGCGGGAGGCCCGAACACCGGGGAGCTGTTTTTT. Residues: CATSDPAGGPNTGELFF.

The genes are TRBV7-2 and TRBJ2-3, with a tentative D call TRBD2 (5 bases). The V gene's germline CDR1 is SGHTA and CDR2 FQGNSA. The V and J ends lost 3 bases and 5 bases respectively, with 12 bases between them. This CDR3 is 14 amino acids long. CDR3 in amino acids: CASSFPWAGDTQYF. Written as DNA, the CDR3 is TGTGCCAGCAGCTTTCCTTGGGCGGGAGATACGCAGTATTTT.

This chain uses TRBV6-5 with TRBJ2-3; 7 bases fit TRBD2. This CDR3 is 14 amino acids long. V was pared by 6 bases and J by 3 bases, with 6 bases of the junction left unmatched. CDR1 MNHEY and CDR2 SVGAGI come from the germline V gene. CDR3 sequence: CASSPAGVTDTQYF. For the CDR3, the DNA is TGTGCCAGCAGCCCCGCGGGAGTAACAGATACGCAGTATTTT.

The rearrangement links TRBV28 to TRBJ2-5, with D possibly being TRBD2 (6 bases). CDR3 size: 16 residues. V was pared by 5 bases and J by 4 bases, with 20 bases between. The V gene's germline CDR1 is MDHEN and CDR2 SYDVKM. CDR3 sequence: CASSPINPGVGETQYF. The CDR3 DNA is TGTGCCAGCAGTCCCATAAACCCGGGAGTCGGAGAGACCCAGTACTTC.

The chain carries TRBV6-5 and TRBJ2-1; TRBD1 matches at 7 bases. The CDR3 consists of 12 residues. The V gene end was trimmed by 7 bases and the J gene end by 10 bases; junction bases not matched to a gene: 7. CDR1 is MNHEY and CDR2 is SVGAGI in the germline V gene. In DNA, the CDR3 is TGTGCCAGCACTACAGGGGCTAAAGAGCAGTTCTTC. It is translated as CASTTGAKEQFF.

This sequence joins TRBV11-3 and TRBJ2-1; 9 nucleotides align to TRBD1. The CDR3 spans 15 residues. V shed 3 bases, J shed 5 bases, and the junction held 5 bases outside the gene matches. Germline V lookup: CDR1 SGHNT, CDR2 YENEEA. The CDR3 region is CASSLGQGGNNEQFF. The CDR3 nucleotides read TGTGCCAGCAGCTTGGGACAGGGAGGGAACAATGAGCAGTTCTTC. The variable domain in full, completed from reference TRBV11-3 and TRBJ2-1, reads EAGVVQSPRYKIIEKKQPVAFWCNPISGHNTLYWYLQNLGQGPELLIRYENEEAVDDSQLPKDRFSAERLKGVDSTLKIQPAELGDSAVYLCASSLGQGGNNEQFFGPGTRLTVL.

This clone was observed a single time. The chain joins TRBV7-9 to TRBJ2-3; a possible D gene is TRBD2 (6 bases). The CDR3 totals 14 residues. The germline CDR1 and CDR2 sequences are SEHNR and FQNEAQ (reference sequence). Trimming left V 5 bases short and J 3 bases short, with 12 bases between. CDR3 amino acids: CASSLWGETDTQYF. CDR3 sequence (DNA): TGTGCCAGCAGCCTATGGGGGGAAACAGATACGCAGTATTTT.

CDR3 nucleotides: TGTGCCAGCAGTCCCGGGACTAGCGGGAGGGTAAACGAGCAGTACTTC. Protein sequence: CASSPGTSGRVNEQYF. The chain has TRBV28 and TRBJ2-7; 16 bases are shared with TRBD2. This CDR3 is built from 16 residues. From germline, CDR1 is MDHEN and CDR2 SYDVKM. After removal of 5 bases from V and 5 bases from J, the junction contained 6 bases not matched to a gene.

The rearrangement uses TRBV21-1 and TRBJ1-2; the table's D call TRBD1 went unverified against the DNA. TRBV21-1 is labeled a pseudogene. The CDR3 has 18 amino acids. This CDR3 reads CASPRSLGGQAANYGYTF. CDR3 nucleotide sequence: TGTGCCAGTCCGCGCTCCCTGGGGGGACAGGCCGCTAACTATGGCTACACCTTC.

V is TRBV24-1 and J is TRBJ1-1; D not certain. This CDR3 has 13 residues. Germline lookup yields CDR1 KGHDR and CDR2 SFDVKD. V was cut by 9 bases and J by 5 bases, with 15 bases left in between. The CDR3 spells CATVGRADTEAFF. In DNA form, the CDR3 reads TGTGCCACCGTGGGCCGCGCCGATACTGAAGCTTTCTTT.

The V and J genes are TRBV27 and TRBJ1-5, with a weak D call TRBD1 (5 bases). Trimming took off 2 bases at V and 3 bases at J, with 8 bases between the two ends. This CDR3 is built from 14 residues. Germline V gives CDR1 MNHEY, CDR2 SMNVEV (reference sequence). The CDR3 sequence: CASSLKGDNQPQHF. As DNA, the CDR3 is TGTGCCAGCAGTTTAAAAGGGGACAATCAGCCCCAGCATTTT.

The chain recombines TRBV27 with TRBJ2-1, with 11 bases fitting TRBD2. Per the germline V gene, CDR1 is MNHEY and CDR2 is SMNVEV (reference sequence). Trimming cost V 4 bases and J 8 bases; bases outside gene matches: 13. The CDR3 spans 17 residues. The CDR3, as DNA: TGTGCCAGCAGTTCCCGCCAGGGACTAGCGGACCTCCATGAGCAGTTCTTC. This encodes CASSSRQGLADLHEQFF.

The chain is built from TRBV7-9 and TRBJ2-3; D unclear. Germline V gene lookup returns CDR1 SEHNR and CDR2 FQNEAQ (reference sequence). V was clipped by 1 base and J by 2 bases, with 7 bases between them. This CDR3 has 14 residues. Here the CDR3 reads CASSLDRYTDTQYF. In DNA, the CDR3 is TGTGCCAGCAGCTTAGACAGATACACAGATACGCAGTATTTT. The variable domain in full, with the rest retrieved from reference TRBV7-9 and TRBJ2-3, is DTGVSQNPRHKITKRGQNVTFRCDPISEHNRLYWYRQTLGQGPEFLTYFQNEAQLEKSRLLSDRFSAERPKGSFSTLEIQRTEQGDSAMYLCASSLDRYTDTQYFGPGTRLTVL.

The chain links TRBV29-1 to TRBJ2-3, with 9 positions matching TRBD2. There are 19 residues in the CDR3. V shed 6 bases, J shed 0 bases, and the junction held 19 bases outside the gene matches. Germline CDR1 is SQVTM and CDR2 is ANQGSEA. The CDR3 reads CSVGQATSGARSSTDTQYF. CDR3 sequence (DNA): TGCAGCGTCGGACAGGCGACTAGCGGAGCCAGATCTAGCACAGATACGCAGTATTTT.

To note about this clone: At one end the junction does not follow the germline gene, possibly because of a read error. This chain joins TRBV7-2 and TRBJ2-5; the match to TRBD2 covers 8 bases. CDR1 is SGHTA, CDR2 FQGNSA, per germline. This CDR3 is built from 14 residues. Written as DNA, the CDR3 is TGTGCCAGCAGTTTAGCCACTAGCGGCGGGACCCAGTACTTC. Translation gives CASSLATSGGTQYF.